The subject of this entry is one T cell receptor (beta chain). Looked up from germline, CDR1 is MDHEN and CDR2 is SYDVKM. This CDR3 has 14 amino acids. V shed 5 bases and J shed 2 bases, with 12 bases lying between them. The record originates from a study of PD-L1 blockade in urothelial cancer. Clones were read by immunoSEQ multiplex PCR, and TCRdb kept only the in-frame ones, dropping some. The repertoire consists of around 45,000 clones, with 70% to 90% occurring once and the leading ten covering around 15%. Regarding time point: pretreatment peripheral blood. The chain has TRBV28 and TRBJ2-5; D might be TRBD2 (5 bases). This clonotype was obtained from a man between 60 and 75 years old with urothelial cancer. The source material was PBMCs, sampled around atezolizumab (anti-PD-L1) treatment. DNA for the CDR3: TGTGCCAGCAGTCCCCGGGGTAATCAAGAGACCCAGTACTTC. Its translation is CASSPRGNQETQYF.